This T cell receptor (beta chain) was documented in a study of T cell changes during pregnancy in multiple sclerosis. With 2 bases removed from V and 5 bases from J, the gap between germline ends came to 12 bases. Per germline, CDR1 ENHRY and CDR2 SYGVKD. The CDR3 is 15 amino acids. Generated by immunoSEQ multiplex PCR, the TCRdb table keeps only in-frame clones and is missing some. This table holds about 40,000 clones, roughly 91% found once. This clone was counted a few times. The receptor comes from a female donor with multiple sclerosis, enrolled in a pregnancy study. The V gene is TRBV10-3, the J gene TRBJ2-2, with D tentatively TRBD2 (5 bases). Source: CD8+ T cells from peripheral blood mononuclear cells, taken before pregnancy. In DNA form, the CDR3 reads TGTGCCATCAGTGAGGGGGAGAGCATGACCGGGGAGCTGTTTTTT. Translated: CAISEGESMTGELFF.